This T cell receptor beta chain was sequenced during a study of blood T cell repertoires in COVID-19. As originally analysed: The authors estimated nucleated cell counts from reference gene primer amplification. Here immunoSEQ multiplex PCR was the method, and the copy in TCRdb shows in-frame clones only, minus some. V, J and clone size are those of that table, while D and trimming were read from the DNA. The repertoire holds a few thousand clones, less than 90% seen once, with over 15% in the top ten. The CDR3 is 12 amino acids. The germline V and J ends were trimmed by 5 bases and 1 base, with 5 bases remaining between them. CDR1 is MNHNY, CDR2 SVGAGI, per germline (reference sequence).

This clonotype was obtained from a human donor in a cohort sampled during active COVID-19. Sequencing used peripheral blood. The chain recombines TRBV6-6 with TRBJ1-1, with D unresolved. CDR3 bases: TGTGCCAGCAGTAGCCAGAACACTGAAGCTTTCTTT. Encoded protein: CASSSQNTEAFF.